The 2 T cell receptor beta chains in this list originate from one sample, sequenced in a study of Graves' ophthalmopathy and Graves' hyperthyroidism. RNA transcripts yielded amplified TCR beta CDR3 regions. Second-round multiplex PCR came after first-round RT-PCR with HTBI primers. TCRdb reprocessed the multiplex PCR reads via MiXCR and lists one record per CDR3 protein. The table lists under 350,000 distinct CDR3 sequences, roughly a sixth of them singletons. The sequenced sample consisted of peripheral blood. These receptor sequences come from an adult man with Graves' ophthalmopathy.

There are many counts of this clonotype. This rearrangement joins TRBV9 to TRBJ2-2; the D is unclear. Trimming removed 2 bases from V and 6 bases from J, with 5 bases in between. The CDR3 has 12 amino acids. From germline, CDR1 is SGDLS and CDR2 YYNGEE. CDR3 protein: CASSVSSGELFF. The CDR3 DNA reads TGTGCCAGCAGCGTGAGCTCCGGGGAGCTGTTTTTT.

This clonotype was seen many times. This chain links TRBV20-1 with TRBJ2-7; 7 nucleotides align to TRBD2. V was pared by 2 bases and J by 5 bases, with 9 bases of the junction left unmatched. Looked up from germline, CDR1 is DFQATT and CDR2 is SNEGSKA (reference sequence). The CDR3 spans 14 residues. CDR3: CSARLLGGVNEQYF. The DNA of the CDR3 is TGCAGTGCTAGATTGTTGGGAGGGGTCAACGAGCAGTACTTC.